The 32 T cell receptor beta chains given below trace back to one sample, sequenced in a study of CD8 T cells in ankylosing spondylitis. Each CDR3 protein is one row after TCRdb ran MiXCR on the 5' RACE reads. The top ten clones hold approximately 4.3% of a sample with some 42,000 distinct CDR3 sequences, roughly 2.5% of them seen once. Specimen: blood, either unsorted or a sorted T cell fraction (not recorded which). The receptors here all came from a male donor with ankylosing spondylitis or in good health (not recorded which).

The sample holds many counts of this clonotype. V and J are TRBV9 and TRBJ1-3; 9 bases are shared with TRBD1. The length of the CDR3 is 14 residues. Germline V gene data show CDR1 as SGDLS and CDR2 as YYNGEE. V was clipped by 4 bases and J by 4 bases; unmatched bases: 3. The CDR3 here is CASSTGGLGNTIYF. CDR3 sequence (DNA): TGTGCCAGCAGCACAGGGGGCCTCGGAAACACCATATATTTT.

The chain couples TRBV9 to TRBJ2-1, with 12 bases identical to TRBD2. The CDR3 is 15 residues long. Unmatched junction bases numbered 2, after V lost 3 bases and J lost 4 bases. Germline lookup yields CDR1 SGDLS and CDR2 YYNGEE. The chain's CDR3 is CASSGLAGVYNEQFF. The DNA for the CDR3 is TGTGCCAGCAGCGGACTAGCGGGAGTATACAATGAGCAGTTCTTC.

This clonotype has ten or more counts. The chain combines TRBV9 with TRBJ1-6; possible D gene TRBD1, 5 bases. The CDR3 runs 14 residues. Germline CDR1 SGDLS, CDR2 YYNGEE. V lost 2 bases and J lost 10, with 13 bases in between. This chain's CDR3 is CASSVGSGRSPLHF. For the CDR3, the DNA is TGTGCCAGCAGCGTCGGGTCAGGGCGGTCACCCCTCCACTTT.

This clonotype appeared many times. Written as DNA, the CDR3 is TGTGCCAGCAGCGCAGGGATAGCGACCAGCACAGATACGCAGTATTTT. It specifies CASSAGIATSTDTQYF. This chain uses TRBV9 with TRBJ2-3; perhaps D is TRBD1 or TRBD2 (5 bases each). There are 16 residues in the CDR3. V lost 3 bases and J 0 bases, leaving 14 bases between the germline ends. CDR1 is SGDLS and CDR2 is YYNGEE in the germline V gene.

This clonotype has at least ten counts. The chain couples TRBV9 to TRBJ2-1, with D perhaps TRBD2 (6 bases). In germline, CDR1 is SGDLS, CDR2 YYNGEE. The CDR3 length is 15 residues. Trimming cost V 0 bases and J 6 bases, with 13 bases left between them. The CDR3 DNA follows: TGTGCCAGCAGCGTAGTTTCGGGAGTGGGCAATGAGCAGTTCTTC. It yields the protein CASSVVSGVGNEQFF.

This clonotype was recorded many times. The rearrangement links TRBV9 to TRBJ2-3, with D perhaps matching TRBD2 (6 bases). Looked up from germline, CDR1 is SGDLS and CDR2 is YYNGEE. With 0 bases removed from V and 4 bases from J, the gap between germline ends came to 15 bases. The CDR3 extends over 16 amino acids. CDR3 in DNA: TGTGCCAGCAGCGTAGATCCAGCCACGGGGGCAGATACGCAGTATTTT. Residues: CASSVDPATGADTQYF.

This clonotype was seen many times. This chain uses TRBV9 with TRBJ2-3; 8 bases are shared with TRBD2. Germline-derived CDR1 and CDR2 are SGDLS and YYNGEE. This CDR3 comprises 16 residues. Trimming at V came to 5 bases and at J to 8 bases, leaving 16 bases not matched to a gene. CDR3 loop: CASSYKRESPQFTQYF. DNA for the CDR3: TGTGCCAGCAGTTACAAGCGGGAGTCCCCCCAATTTACGCAGTATTTT.

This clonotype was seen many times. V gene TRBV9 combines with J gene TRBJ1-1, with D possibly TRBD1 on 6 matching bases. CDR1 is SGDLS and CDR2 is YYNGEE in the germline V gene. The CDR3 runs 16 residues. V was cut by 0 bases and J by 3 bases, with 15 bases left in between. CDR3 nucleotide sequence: TGTGCCAGCAGCGTAGACCGGACAGTTGTGGACACTGAAGCTTTCTTT. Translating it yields CASSVDRTVVDTEAFF.

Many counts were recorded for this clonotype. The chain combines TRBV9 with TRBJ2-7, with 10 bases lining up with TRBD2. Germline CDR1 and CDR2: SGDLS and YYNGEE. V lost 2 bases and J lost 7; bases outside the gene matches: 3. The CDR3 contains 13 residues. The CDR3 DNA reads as TGTGCCAGCAGCGTTAGCGGGAGGTATGAGCAGTACTTC. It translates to CASSVSGRYEQYF.

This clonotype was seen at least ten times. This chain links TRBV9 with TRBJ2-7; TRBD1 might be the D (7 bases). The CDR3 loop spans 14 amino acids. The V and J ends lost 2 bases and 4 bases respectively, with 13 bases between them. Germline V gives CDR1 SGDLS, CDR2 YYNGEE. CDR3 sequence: CASSVGGQIYEQYF. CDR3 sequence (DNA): TGTGCCAGCAGCGTGGGGGGACAGATTTACGAGCAGTACTTC. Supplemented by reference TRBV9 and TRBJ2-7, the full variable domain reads DSGVTQTPKHLITATGQRVTLRCSPRSGDLSVYWYQQSLDQGLQFLIQYYNGEERAKGNILERFSAQQFPDLHSELNLSSLELGDSALYFCASSVGGQIYEQYFGPGTRLTVT.

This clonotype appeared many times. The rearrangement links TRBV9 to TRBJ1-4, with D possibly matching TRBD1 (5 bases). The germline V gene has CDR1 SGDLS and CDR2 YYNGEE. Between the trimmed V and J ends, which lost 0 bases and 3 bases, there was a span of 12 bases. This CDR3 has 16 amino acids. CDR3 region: CASSVAGDGSNEKLFF. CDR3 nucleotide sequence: TGTGCCAGCAGCGTAGCTGGGGACGGATCTAATGAAAAACTGTTTTTT.

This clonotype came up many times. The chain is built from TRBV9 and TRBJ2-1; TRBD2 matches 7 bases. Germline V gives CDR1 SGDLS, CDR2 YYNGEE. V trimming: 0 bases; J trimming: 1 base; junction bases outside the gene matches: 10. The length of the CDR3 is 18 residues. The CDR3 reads CASSVDPSGFTSYNEQFF. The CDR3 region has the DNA TGTGCCAGCAGCGTAGACCCTAGCGGCTTCACTTCCTACAATGAGCAGTTCTTC. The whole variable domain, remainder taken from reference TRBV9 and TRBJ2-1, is DSGVTQTPKHLITATGQRVTLRCSPRSGDLSVYWYQQSLDQGLQFLIQYYNGEERAKGNILERFSAQQFPDLHSELNLSSLELGDSALYFCASSVDPSGFTSYNEQFFGPGTRLTVL.

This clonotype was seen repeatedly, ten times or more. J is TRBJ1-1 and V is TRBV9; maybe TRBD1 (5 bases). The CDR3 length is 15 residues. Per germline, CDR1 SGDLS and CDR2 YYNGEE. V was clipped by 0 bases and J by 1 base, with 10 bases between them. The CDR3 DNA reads TGTGCCAGCAGCGTAGATTCGGGGCCGAACACTGAAGCTTTCTTT. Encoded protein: CASSVDSGPNTEAFF.

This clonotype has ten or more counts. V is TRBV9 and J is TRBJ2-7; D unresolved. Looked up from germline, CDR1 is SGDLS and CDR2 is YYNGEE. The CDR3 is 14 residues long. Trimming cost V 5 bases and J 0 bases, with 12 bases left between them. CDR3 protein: CASRPGPSSYEQYF. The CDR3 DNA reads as TGTGCCAGCAGACCGGGTCCCAGCTCCTACGAGCAGTACTTC. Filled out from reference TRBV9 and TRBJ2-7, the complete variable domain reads DSGVTQTPKHLITATGQRVTLRCSPRSGDLSVYWYQQSLDQGLQFLIQYYNGEERAKGNILERFSAQQFPDLHSELNLSSLELGDSALYFCASRPGPSSYEQYFGPGTRLTVT.

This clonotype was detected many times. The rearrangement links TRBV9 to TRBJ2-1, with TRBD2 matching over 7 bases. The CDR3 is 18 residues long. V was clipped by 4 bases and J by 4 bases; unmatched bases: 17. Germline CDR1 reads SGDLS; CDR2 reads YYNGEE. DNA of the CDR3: TGTGCCAGCAGCCCCAACCCGACTAGCTGGCACCCTTACAATGAGCAGTTCTTC. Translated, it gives CASSPNPTSWHPYNEQFF. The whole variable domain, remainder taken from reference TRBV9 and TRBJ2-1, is DSGVTQTPKHLITATGQRVTLRCSPRSGDLSVYWYQQSLDQGLQFLIQYYNGEERAKGNILERFSAQQFPDLHSELNLSSLELGDSALYFCASSPNPTSWHPYNEQFFGPGTRLTVL.

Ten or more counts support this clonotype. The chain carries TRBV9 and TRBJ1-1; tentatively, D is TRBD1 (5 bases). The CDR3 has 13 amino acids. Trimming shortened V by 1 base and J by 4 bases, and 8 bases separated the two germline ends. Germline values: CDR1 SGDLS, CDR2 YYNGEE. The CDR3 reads CASSVLTGTEAFF. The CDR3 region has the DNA TGTGCCAGCAGCGTACTTACAGGCACTGAAGCTTTCTTT.

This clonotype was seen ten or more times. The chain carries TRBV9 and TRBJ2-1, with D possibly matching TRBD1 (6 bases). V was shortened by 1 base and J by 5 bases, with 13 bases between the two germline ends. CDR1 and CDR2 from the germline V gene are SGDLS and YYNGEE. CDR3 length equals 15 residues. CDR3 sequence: CASSVWGQIHNEQFF. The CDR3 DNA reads TGTGCCAGCAGCGTATGGGGGCAAATACACAATGAGCAGTTCTTC.

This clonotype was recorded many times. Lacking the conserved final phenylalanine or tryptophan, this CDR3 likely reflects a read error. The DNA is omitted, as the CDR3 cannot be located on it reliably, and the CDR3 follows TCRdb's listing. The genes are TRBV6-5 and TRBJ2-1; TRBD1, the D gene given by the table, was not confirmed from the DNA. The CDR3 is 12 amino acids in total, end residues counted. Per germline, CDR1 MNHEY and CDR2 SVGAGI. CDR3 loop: CASSYLTRIQGR.

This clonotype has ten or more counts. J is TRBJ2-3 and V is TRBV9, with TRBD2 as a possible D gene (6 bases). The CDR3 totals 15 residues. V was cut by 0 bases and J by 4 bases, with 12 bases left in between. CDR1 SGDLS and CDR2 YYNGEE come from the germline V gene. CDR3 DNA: TGTGCCAGCAGCGTAGGTAATAGCGGTGCAGATACGCAGTATTTT. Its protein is CASSVGNSGADTQYF.

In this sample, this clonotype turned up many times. The CDR3 DNA sequence: TGTGCCAGCAGCGTAGAGAGGGACACTGAAGCTTTCTTT. It yields the protein CASSVERDTEAFF. V and J are TRBV9 and TRBJ1-1; D ambiguous. V lost 0 bases and J 3 bases, leaving 6 bases between the germline ends. The CDR3 is 13 amino acids. In germline, CDR1 is SGDLS, CDR2 YYNGEE.

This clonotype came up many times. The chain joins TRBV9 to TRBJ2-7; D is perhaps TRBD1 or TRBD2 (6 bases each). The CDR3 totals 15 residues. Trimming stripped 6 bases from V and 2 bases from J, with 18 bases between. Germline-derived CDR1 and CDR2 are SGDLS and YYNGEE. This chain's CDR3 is CASTRGGQGTYEQYF. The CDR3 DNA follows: TGTGCCAGCACCCGAGGGGGGCAGGGTACCTACGAGCAGTACTTC.

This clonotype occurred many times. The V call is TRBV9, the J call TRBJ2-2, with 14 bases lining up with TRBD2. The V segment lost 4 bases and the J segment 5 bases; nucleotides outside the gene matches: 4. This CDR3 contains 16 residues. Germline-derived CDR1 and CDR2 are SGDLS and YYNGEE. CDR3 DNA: TGTGCCAGCAGCTTCGGGACTAGCGGGAGTACCGGGGAGCTGTTTTTT. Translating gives CASSFGTSGSTGELFF. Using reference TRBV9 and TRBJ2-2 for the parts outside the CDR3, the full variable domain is DSGVTQTPKHLITATGQRVTLRCSPRSGDLSVYWYQQSLDQGLQFLIQYYNGEERAKGNILERFSAQQFPDLHSELNLSSLELGDSALYFCASSFGTSGSTGELFFGEGSRLTVL.

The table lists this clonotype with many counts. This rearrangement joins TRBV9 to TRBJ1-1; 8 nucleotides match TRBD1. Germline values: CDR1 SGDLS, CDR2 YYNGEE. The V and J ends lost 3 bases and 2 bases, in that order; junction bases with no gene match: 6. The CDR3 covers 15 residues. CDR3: CASSEMTGVNTEAFF. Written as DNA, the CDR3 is TGTGCCAGCAGCGAGATGACAGGGGTTAACACTGAAGCTTTCTTT.

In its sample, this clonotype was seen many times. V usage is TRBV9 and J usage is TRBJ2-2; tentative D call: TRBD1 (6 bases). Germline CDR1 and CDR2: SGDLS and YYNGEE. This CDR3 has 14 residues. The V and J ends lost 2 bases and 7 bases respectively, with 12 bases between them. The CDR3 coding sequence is TGTGCCAGCAGCGTCGGGACATCCAACGGGGAGCTGTTTTTT. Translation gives CASSVGTSNGELFF.

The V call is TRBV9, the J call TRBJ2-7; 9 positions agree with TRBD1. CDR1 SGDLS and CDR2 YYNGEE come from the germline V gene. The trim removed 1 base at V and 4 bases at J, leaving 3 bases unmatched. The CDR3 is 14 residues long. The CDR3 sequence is CASSVSGQGYEQYF. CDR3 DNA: TGTGCCAGCAGCGTATCGGGACAGGGTTACGAGCAGTACTTC.

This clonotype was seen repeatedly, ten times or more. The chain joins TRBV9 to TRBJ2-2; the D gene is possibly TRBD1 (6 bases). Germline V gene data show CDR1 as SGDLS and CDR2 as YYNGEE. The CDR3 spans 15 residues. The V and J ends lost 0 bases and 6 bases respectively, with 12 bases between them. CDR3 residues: CASSVAQGGAGELFF. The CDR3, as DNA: TGTGCCAGCAGCGTAGCACAGGGTGGAGCCGGGGAGCTGTTTTTT.

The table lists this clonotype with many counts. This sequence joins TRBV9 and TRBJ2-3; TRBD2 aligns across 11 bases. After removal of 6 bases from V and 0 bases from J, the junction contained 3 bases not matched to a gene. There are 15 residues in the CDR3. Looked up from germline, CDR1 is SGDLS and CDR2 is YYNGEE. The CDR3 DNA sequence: TGTGCCAGCACCCGGACTAGCGGGAGCACAGATACGCAGTATTTT. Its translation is CASTRTSGSTDTQYF.

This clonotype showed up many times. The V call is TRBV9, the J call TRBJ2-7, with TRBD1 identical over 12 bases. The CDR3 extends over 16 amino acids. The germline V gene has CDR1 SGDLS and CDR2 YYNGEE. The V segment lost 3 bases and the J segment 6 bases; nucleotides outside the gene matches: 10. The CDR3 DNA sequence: TGTGCCAGCAGCGCCGCGGTGGGGACAGGGGGCTTCGAGCAGTACTTC. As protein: CASSAAVGTGGFEQYF.

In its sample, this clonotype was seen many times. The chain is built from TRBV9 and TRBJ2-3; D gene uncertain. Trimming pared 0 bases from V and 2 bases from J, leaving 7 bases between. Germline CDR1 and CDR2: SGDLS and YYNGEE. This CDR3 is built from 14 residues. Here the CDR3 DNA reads TGTGCCAGCAGCGTAGCGGCAGACACAGATACGCAGTATTTT. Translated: CASSVAADTDTQYF.

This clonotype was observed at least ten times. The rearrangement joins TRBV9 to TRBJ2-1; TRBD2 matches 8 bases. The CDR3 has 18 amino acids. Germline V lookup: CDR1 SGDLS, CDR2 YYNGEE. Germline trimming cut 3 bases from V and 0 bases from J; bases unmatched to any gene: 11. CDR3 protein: CASSAKRGGSTSYNEQFF. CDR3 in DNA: TGTGCCAGCAGCGCCAAACGGGGGGGAAGTACCTCCTACAATGAGCAGTTCTTC.

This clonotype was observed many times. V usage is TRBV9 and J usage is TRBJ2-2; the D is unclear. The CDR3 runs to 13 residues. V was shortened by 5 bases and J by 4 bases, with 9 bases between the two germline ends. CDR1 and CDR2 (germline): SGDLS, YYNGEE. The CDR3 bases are TGTGCCAGCAGGACTGGGATCACCGGGGAGCTGTTTTTT. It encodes CASRTGITGELFF.

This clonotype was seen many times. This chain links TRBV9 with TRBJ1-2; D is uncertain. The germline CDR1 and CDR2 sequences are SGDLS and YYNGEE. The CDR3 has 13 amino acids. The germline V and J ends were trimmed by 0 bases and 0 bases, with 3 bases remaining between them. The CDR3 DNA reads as TGTGCCAGCAGCGTAGAAGCTAACTATGGCTACACCTTC. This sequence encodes CASSVEANYGYTF.